This TCR beta chain originates from a study of vaccination and CD4 T cells after COVID-19. Study-level information: Post-COVID draws came a median roughly 97 days after diagnosis (range 35 to 161). General study findings and limits: Relatively few convalescent patients were studied; early post-infection timepoints were not included.

The Oncomine TCR Beta short-read assay sequenced DNA from cultured CD4+ T cells. TCRdb itself ran the PCR reads through MiXCR, one entry per CDR3 protein. The table includes some 17,000 distinct CDR3 sequences, approximately 49% detected once. Documented time point: late sampling 161 to 241 days after vaccination in a few convalescent patients. As to treatment: roughly 11-day PBMC culture with coronavirus spike peptide pools or control peptides (ViraFEST assay). Peptide pools at 8 to 10 ug/ml stimulated two million PBMCs per well with about 10 IU/ml IL-2. Cultures got half-medium changes with IL-2 on days 3 and 7. This clonotype was recorded only once. Its antigen is not known. This TCR was sampled from a human donor who had recovered from COVID-19. Sequencing used CD4+ T cells from blood, cultured in vitro, obtained about 7 months after SARS-CoV-2 vaccination.

The CDR3 sequence is CASSWDSHYQPQHF. Here the CDR3 DNA reads TGTGCCAGCAGTTGGGACAGTCATTATCAGCCCCAGCATTTT. The chain joins TRBV2 to TRBJ1-5; TRBD1 agrees at 7 bases. The CDR3 sequence is 14 residues long. V trimming: 5 bases; J trimming: 5 bases; junction bases outside the gene matches: 6. Germline values: CDR1 SNHLY, CDR2 FYNNEI.